This T cell receptor beta chain derives from a study of vaccination effects on CD4 cells after COVID-19. Study in general: The ViraFEST assay expanded antigen-specific CD4+ T cells with viral peptide pools before sequencing.

The assay was immunoSEQ multiplex PCR, and TCRdb's table has in-frame clones only and misses some. The sample has tens of thousands of clones, around 70% seen once; the top ten hold around 2.4%. Trimming took 0 bases from V and 9 from J, leaving 14 bases between them. The germline V gene has CDR1 SGHNT and CDR2 YYREEE (reference sequence). This CDR3 has 14 residues. The study's findings and limits: Late after vaccination, infection- and vaccine-induced clones showed marked clonal contraction.

Notes on this clone: Its antigen is still unknown.

After around 10 days in culture, the CD4+ T cells were isolated. The vaccine given was either BNT162b2 or mRNA-1273, in two doses. IL-2 medium supplanted half the medium on days 3 and 7. Source: CD4+ T cells from PBMCs cultured without peptide, taken after COVID-19 vaccination. The gene calls are TRBV5-4 and TRBJ2-3; D may correspond to TRBD1 or TRBD2 (5 bases each). This sequence was found in a human donor who received a COVID-19 vaccine. The CDR3 is CASSLAGMGETQYF. The CDR3 nucleotides are TGTGCCAGCAGCTTGGCCGGGATGGGGGAGACGCAGTATTTT.